Listed here are 20 T cell receptor beta chains from one sample, sequenced in a study of radiotherapy plus CTLA-4 blockade in lung cancer. The protocol was immunoSEQ multiplex PCR, while the TCRdb copy is restricted to in-frame clones and leaves out a portion. In the table there are tens of thousands of clones, about 83% of which are singletons. The sample here was peripheral blood, taken from a patient treated with radiotherapy plus ipilimumab. Every receptor here comes from a human donor with non-small cell lung cancer whose response to radiotherapy plus ipilimumab could not be evaluated.

The J gene is TRBJ2-1, the V gene TRBV7-3; D may be TRBD1 (6 bases). V was clipped by 4 bases and J by 5 bases, with 9 bases between them. CDR3 length equals 13 residues. Germline CDR1 is SGHTA and CDR2 is FQGTGA. The CDR3 protein is CASSSSGDNEQFF. Here the CDR3 DNA reads TGTGCCAGCAGCTCCTCAGGGGACAATGAGCAGTTCTTC.

This chain joins TRBV27 and TRBJ1-1; TRBD1 might be the D (5 bases). Trimming shortened V by 0 bases and J by 4 bases, and 15 bases separated the two germline ends. This CDR3 is 16 amino acids long. Per the germline V gene, CDR1 is MNHEY and CDR2 is SMNVEV (reference sequence). The CDR3 protein is CASSLSIGRVGTEAFF. CDR3 nucleotide sequence: TGTGCCAGCAGTTTATCGATAGGCAGGGTCGGCACTGAAGCTTTCTTT.

This chain links TRBV5-1 with TRBJ2-2, with TRBD2 matching 8 bases. This CDR3 contains 16 residues. Germline V gene sequence: CDR1 SGHRS, CDR2 YFSETQ. V lost 4 bases, J lost 0 bases, and 5 bases stayed unmatched. The CDR3 spells CASSPGGLANTGELFF. Here the CDR3 DNA reads TGCGCCAGCAGCCCGGGGGGGTTAGCGAACACCGGGGAGCTGTTTTTT.

The chain combines TRBV28 with TRBJ2-7, with D possibly TRBD1 on 6 matching bases. The CDR3 runs 14 residues. CDR1 and CDR2 from the germline V gene are MDHEN and SYDVKM. The V end lost 9 bases, the J end lost 5 bases, and 20 bases lay between the germline ends. The CDR3 spells CASLSAGASHEQYF. CDR3 in DNA: TGTGCCAGTCTGAGCGCAGGGGCCTCTCACGAGCAGTACTTC.

The chain joins TRBV10-3 to TRBJ2-5; 11 nucleotides line up with TRBD1. After removal of 6 bases from V and 4 bases from J, the junction contained 7 bases not matched to a gene. The CDR3 totals 15 residues. Germline V gives CDR1 ENHRY, CDR2 SYGVKD. CDR3 sequence: CAISMGQGDGETQYF. Here the CDR3 DNA reads TGTGCCATCAGCATGGGACAGGGGGATGGAGAGACCCAGTACTTC.

The chain uses TRBV28 and TRBJ2-7, with 8 bases identical to TRBD2. In germline, CDR1 is MDHEN, CDR2 SYDVKM. V lost 2 bases to trimming and J lost 6 bases; unmatched junction nucleotides: 9. The CDR3 spans 15 residues. DNA of the CDR3: TGTGCCAGCAGTTTACTGAAACGGGAGGGCGTCGAGCAGTACTTC. It specifies CASSLLKREGVEQYF.

The chain links TRBV29-1 to TRBJ2-3, with 8 bases lining up with TRBD2. CDR3 length: 15 residues. Germline V gene data show CDR1 as SQVTM and CDR2 as ANQGSEA. Trimming at V came to 5 bases and at J to 2 bases, leaving 9 bases not matched to a gene. DNA of the CDR3: TGCAGCGTTACGATTAGCGGGGTACACACAGATACGCAGTATTTT. Encoded protein: CSVTISGVHTDTQYF.

The chain recombines TRBV28 with TRBJ1-5; possible D gene TRBD1, 5 bases. Trimming pared 8 bases from V and 0 bases from J, leaving 17 bases between. There are 16 residues in the CDR3. Germline lookup yields CDR1 MDHEN and CDR2 SYDVKM. The DNA of the CDR3 is TGTGCCAGCCACCGCGGGAGGGGCAATAGCAATCAGCCCCAGCATTTT. Translation gives CASHRGRGNSNQPQHF.

In this sample, this clone turned up once. The chain has TRBV9 and TRBJ2-2, with 8 bases lining up with TRBD2. This CDR3 region has 16 residues. J gave up 4 bases and V 4 bases, and 9 bases lay outside the gene matches. The germline V gene has CDR1 SGDLS and CDR2 YYNGEE. This CDR3 reads CASSPTGGQSTGELFF. The CDR3 DNA sequence: TGTGCCAGCAGCCCTACGGGGGGGCAGAGCACCGGGGAGCTGTTTTTT.

This chain joins TRBV19 and TRBJ2-5, with a possible D match to TRBD2 (5 bases). The length of the CDR3 is 14 residues. The germline V and J ends were trimmed by 2 bases and 4 bases, with 11 bases remaining between them. The germline gives CDR1 LNHDA, CDR2 SQIVND (reference sequence). The CDR3 sequence is CASSISGAAETQYF. The CDR3 nucleotides are TGTGCCAGTAGTATAAGCGGTGCGGCAGAGACCCAGTACTTC. Looking up the rest from reference TRBV19 and TRBJ2-5 gives the full variable domain: DGGITQSPKYLFRKEGQNVTLSCEQNLNHDAMYWYRQDPGQGLRLIYYSQIVNDFQKGDIAEGYSVSREKKESFPLTVTSAQKNPTAFYLCASSISGAAETQYFGPGTRLLVL.

This chain connects TRBV9 to TRBJ2-7; 7 positions match TRBD1. V lost 0 bases and J lost 3; bases outside the gene matches: 9. CDR3 length: 16 amino acids. Germline CDR1 is SGDLS and CDR2 is YYNGEE. CDR3 protein: CASSVESTGAYYEQYF. CDR3 in DNA: TGTGCCAGCAGCGTAGAGTCTACAGGGGCTTACTACGAGCAGTACTTC.

The gene calls are TRBV27 and TRBJ2-1, with D uncertain. Trimming removed 5 bases at V and 6 bases at J, with 11 bases between. Germline V gives CDR1 MNHEY, CDR2 SMNVEV (reference sequence). The CDR3 length is 13 residues. The CDR3 DNA sequence: TGTGCCAGCAGTCCCGACACCGGCAATGAGCAGTTCTTC. Translation gives CASSPDTGNEQFF.

The chain has TRBV9 and TRBJ2-7, with TRBD1 identical over 11 bases. Unmatched junction bases numbered 8, after V lost 7 bases and J lost 2 bases. The CDR3 extends over 15 amino acids. Per germline, CDR1 SGDLS and CDR2 YYNGEE. CDR3 sequence reads: CASSLGGQGAYEQYF. The CDR3 DNA follows: TGTGCCAGCTCCCTCGGGGGACAGGGGGCCTACGAGCAGTACTTC.

J is TRBJ1-2 and V is TRBV6-5, with 8 bases matching TRBD1. Germline assignment: CDR1 MNHEY and CDR2 SVGAGI. Germline trimming cut 6 bases from V and 5 bases from J; bases unmatched to any gene: 8. The CDR3 runs to 14 residues. CDR3 sequence: CASRPGQGGYGYTF. CDR3 nucleotides: TGTGCCAGCAGACCCGGACAGGGAGGATATGGCTACACCTTC.

The sample holds one count of this clone. V is TRBV28 and J is TRBJ2-6; unclear D gene. The length of the CDR3 is 18 residues. The V and J ends lost 2 bases and 0 bases respectively, with 14 bases between them. Germline loops: CDR1 MDHEN, CDR2 SYDVKM. The CDR3 sequence: CASSLAAADSSGANVLTF. The CDR3 DNA reads as TGTGCCAGCAGTTTAGCGGCAGCCGATAGCTCTGGGGCCAACGTCCTGACTTTC. The variable domain in full, completed from reference TRBV28 and TRBJ2-6, reads DVKVTQSSRYLVKRTGEKVFLECVQDMDHENMFWYRQDPGLGLRLIYFSYDVKMKEKGDIPEGYSVSREKKERFSLILESASTNQTSMYLCASSLAAADSSGANVLTFGAGSRLTVL.

DNA of the CDR3: TGCGCCAGCAGCCAAGATCCAGGGGGCACAGATACGCAGTATTTT. Its translation is CASSQDPGGTDTQYF. The chain recombines TRBV4-3 with TRBJ2-3; tentatively, D is TRBD1 (6 bases). Germline V gives CDR1 LGHNA, CDR2 YSLEER. The CDR3 runs 15 residues. V was cut by 0 bases and J by 1 base, with 8 bases left in between.

The rearrangement links TRBV7-9 to TRBJ2-2; D gene ambiguous. The CDR3 is 14 residues long. V lost 5 bases and J lost 1, with 8 bases in between. Germline V gives CDR1 SEHNR, CDR2 FQNEAQ (reference sequence). In nucleotides, the CDR3 is TGTGCCAGCAGCACCAACAAGAACACCGGGGAGCTGTTTTTT. Residues: CASSTNKNTGELFF.

J is TRBJ2-7 and V is TRBV5-1, with 7 bases lining up with TRBD1. The V gene's germline CDR1 is SGHRS and CDR2 YFSETQ. The CDR3 consists of 15 residues. J gave up 2 bases and V 4 bases, and 9 bases lay outside the gene matches. CDR3 in DNA: TGCGCCAGCAGCGCCGGTCGGGGACAGCCCTACGAGCAGTACTTC. This sequence encodes CASSAGRGQPYEQYF.

The CDR3 region has the DNA TGCGCCAGCAGCTTAGAAGCGGGAGGCAACAATGAGCAGTTCTTC. Protein sequence: CASSLEAGGNNEQFF. The genes are TRBV5-1 and TRBJ2-1; 9 bases match TRBD2. V lost 2 bases and J lost 5; bases outside the gene matches: 5. Germline CDR1 reads SGHRS; CDR2 reads YFSETQ. This CDR3 region has 15 residues.

The rearrangement joins TRBV27 to TRBJ2-7, with a weak D call TRBD2 (6 bases). Germline-derived CDR1 and CDR2 are MNHEY and SMNVEV (reference sequence). The CDR3 contains 15 residues. The V gene lost 6 bases and the J gene lost 0 bases, with 15 bases spanning the gap. The CDR3 loop reads CASSRTSFSSYEQYF. The CDR3 DNA sequence: TGTGCCAGCAGCCGAACTAGCTTTTCCTCCTACGAGCAGTACTTC.